The sample holds a few counts of the clone carrying this T cell receptor beta chain. J lost 0 bases, V lost 0 bases, and 7 bases had no gene match. This CDR3 has 18 amino acids. The germline V gene encodes CDR1 MGHRA and CDR2 YSYEKL. TCR beta CDR3 region amplification was performed from RNA transcripts. HTBI primers were the set used in a first-round RT-PCR of the TCR CDR3. TCRdb re-derived calls from the multiplex PCR reads in MiXCR, one entry per CDR3 protein. The profile shows about 160,000 distinct CDR3 sequences, over 8% of them singletons. The data were obtained in a study of T cells in Graves' hyperthyroidism and ophthalmopathy.

The chain has TRBV4-1 and TRBJ2-2; 7 bases are shared with TRBD1. This TCR was recovered from a woman aged 18-30 years with Graves' hyperthyroidism that later progressed to Graves' ophthalmopathy. Sequencing was carried out using blood. The CDR3 DNA reads TGCGCCAGCAGCCAAGATTATAGGGGGACAGCGAACACCGGGGAGCTGTTTTTT. This gives the protein CASSQDYRGTANTGELFF.